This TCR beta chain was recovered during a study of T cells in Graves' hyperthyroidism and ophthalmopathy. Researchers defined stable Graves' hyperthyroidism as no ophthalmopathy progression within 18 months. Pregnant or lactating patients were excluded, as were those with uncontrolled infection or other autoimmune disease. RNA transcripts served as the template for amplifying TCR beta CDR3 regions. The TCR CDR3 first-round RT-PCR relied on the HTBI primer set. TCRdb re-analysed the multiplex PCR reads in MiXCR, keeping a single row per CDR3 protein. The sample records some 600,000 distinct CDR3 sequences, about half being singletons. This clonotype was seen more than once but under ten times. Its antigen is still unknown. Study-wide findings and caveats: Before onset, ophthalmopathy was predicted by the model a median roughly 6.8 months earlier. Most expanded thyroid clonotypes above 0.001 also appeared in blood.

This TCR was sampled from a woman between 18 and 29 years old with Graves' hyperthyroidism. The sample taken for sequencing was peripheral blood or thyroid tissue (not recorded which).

The CDR3 region has the DNA TGTGCCAGCAGCAGGGCAGGAACAGATCAGCCCCAGCATTTT. It encodes CASSRAGTDQPQHF. The rearrangement uses TRBV5-4 and TRBJ1-5; the D is unclear. Germline V CDR1 and CDR2: SGHNT, YYREEE (reference sequence). The CDR3 extends over 14 amino acids. Trimming pared 4 bases from V and 5 bases from J, leaving 13 bases between.